These 16 T cell receptor beta chains share one sample of origin, sequenced in a study of T cell clones after liver transplantation. Clones were read by immunoSEQ multiplex PCR, and TCRdb kept only the in-frame ones, dropping some. The sample holds around 110,000 clones, 90% seen once. Sequencing was performed on CD4+ T cells from blood, taken 12 months after liver transplant. The origin of the receptors is a human patient who received a liver transplant. Part of the T cell pool may stem from the graft donor.

The count of this clone is one. The CDR3 coding sequence is TGTGCCAGTAGTATGGCTGACAGGATTGGAAACACCATATATTTT. Its protein product is CASSMADRIGNTIYF. This chain connects TRBV19 to TRBJ1-3; tentatively, D is TRBD1 (6 bases). The CDR3 consists of 15 residues. V dropped 3 bases and J dropped 3 bases, with 12 bases sitting between them. Per the germline V gene, CDR1 is LNHDA and CDR2 is SQIVND (reference sequence).

This chain connects TRBV19 to TRBJ2-1, with TRBD2 matching 14 bases. Germline lookup yields CDR1 LNHDA and CDR2 SQIVND (reference sequence). V lost 3 bases, J lost 8 bases, and 9 bases stayed unmatched. This CDR3 has 17 amino acids. As DNA, the CDR3 is TGTGCCAGTAGTATGGCCCTTCCGGGACTAGCGGGAGATGAGCAGTTCTTC. It codes for CASSMALPGLAGDEQFF. The full variable domain, with the rest looked up from reference TRBV19 and TRBJ2-1, is DGGITQSPKYLFRKEGQNVTLSCEQNLNHDAMYWYRQDPGQGLRLIYYSQIVNDFQKGDIAEGYSVSREKKESFPLTVTSAQKNPTAFYLCASSMALPGLAGDEQFFGPGTRLTVL.

The chain employs TRBV30 and TRBJ1-5, with 10 bases that match TRBD1. This CDR3 has 13 amino acids. The germline V gene encodes CDR1 GTSNPN and CDR2 SVGIG (reference sequence). V was pared by 3 bases and J by 11 bases, with 7 bases of the junction left unmatched. In DNA form, the CDR3 reads TGTGCCTGGAGCGGACAGGGGGTCGTCACCCAGCATTTT. Translating gives CAWSGQGVVTQHF.

The chain is built from TRBV7-6 and TRBJ1-1; a possible D gene is TRBD1 (5 bases). This CDR3 is built from 12 residues. Trimming removed 5 bases at V and 5 bases at J, with 9 bases between. Germline-derived CDR1 and CDR2 are SGHVS and FNYEAQ. The chain's CDR3 is CASSPGRTEAFF. In DNA form, the CDR3 reads TGTGCCAGCAGCCCAGGGAGAACTGAAGCTTTCTTT.

The rearrangement uses TRBV30 and TRBJ1-5, with D possibly TRBD1 on 6 matching bases. Trimming took off 0 bases at V and 7 bases at J, with 19 bases between the two ends. This CDR3 region has 16 residues. CDR1 and CDR2 (germline): GTSNPN, SVGIG (reference sequence). The CDR3 coding sequence is TGTGCCTGGAGTGTAGGCCTGAGGGGGGGCGGCCAGCCCCAGCATTTT. Protein product: CAWSVGLRGGGQPQHF. Using reference TRBV30 and TRBJ1-5 for the parts outside the CDR3, the full variable domain is SQTIHQWPATLVQPVGSPLSLECTVEGTSNPNLYWYRQAAGRGLQLLFYSVGIGQISSEVPQNLSASRPQDRQFILSSKKLLLSDSGFYLCAWSVGLRGGGQPQHFGDGTRLSIL.

CDR3 region: CASSLGGRETGELFF. CDR3 coding DNA: TGTGCCAGCAGCTTGGGTGGGAGGGAGACCGGGGAGCTGTTTTTT. This chain connects TRBV5-4 to TRBJ2-2; the match to TRBD2 covers 7 bases. Per the germline V gene, CDR1 is SGHNT and CDR2 is YYREEE (reference sequence). V lost 0 bases, J lost 5 bases, and 4 bases stayed unmatched. CDR3 length equals 15 residues.

V is TRBV9 and J is TRBJ1-6, with 7 bases matching TRBD1. J gave up 10 bases and V 4 bases, and 8 bases lay outside the gene matches. Germline V gene lookup returns CDR1 SGDLS and CDR2 YYNGEE. This CDR3 comprises 14 residues. The CDR3 DNA is TGTGCCAGCAGCCAACACACAGGGGACTCACCCCTCCACTTT. The encoded protein is CASSQHTGDSPLHF.

This clone has just one count. The chain links TRBV6-1 to TRBJ1-4; D gene unclear. Germline CDR1 reads MNHNS; CDR2 reads SASEGT. V lost 2 bases to trimming and J lost 6 bases, with 7 bases between them. There are 13 residues in the CDR3. CDR3 loop: CASSEMGYEKLFF. CDR3 nucleotides: TGTGCCAGCAGTGAAATGGGTTATGAAAAACTGTTTTTT.

The chain recombines TRBV2 with TRBJ2-3; D may be TRBD2 (5 bases). Germline V gene sequence: CDR1 SNHLY, CDR2 FYNNEI. V lost 6 bases and J lost 5, with 18 bases in between. CDR3 length: 15 amino acids. This CDR3 is CASSRGPHREDTQYF. DNA of the CDR3: TGTGCCAGCAGCCGAGGGCCACACCGGGAAGATACGCAGTATTTT.

The genes are TRBV6-1 and TRBJ2-7; no clear D gene. Looked up from germline, CDR1 is MNHNS and CDR2 is SASEGT. There are 14 residues in the CDR3. V was cut by 2 bases and J by 7 bases, with 15 bases left in between. The CDR3 DNA follows: TGTGCCAGCAGTGAAAACCCGGGTAAGCGAGAGCAGTACTTC. Protein sequence: CASSENPGKREQYF.

The J gene is TRBJ1-3, the V gene TRBV6-5; 7 bases fit TRBD1. After removal of 8 bases from V and 2 bases from J, the junction contained 9 bases not matched to a gene. CDR3 size: 15 residues. Per germline, CDR1 MNHEY and CDR2 SVGAGI. The CDR3 is CASPVYRGTGNTIYF. The CDR3 bases are TGTGCCAGCCCTGTTTACAGGGGAACTGGAAACACCATATATTTT.

The chain links TRBV5-8 to TRBJ2-7; possibly TRBD1 or TRBD2 for D (5 bases each). There are 16 residues in the CDR3. Per the germline V gene, CDR1 is SGHTS and CDR2 is YDEGEE. Trimming took off 0 bases at V and 0 bases at J, with 13 bases between the two ends. CDR3 sequence (DNA): TGTGCCAGCAGCTTGGCGCCGAGGGGCCCCTCCTACGAGCAGTACTTC. It yields the protein CASSLAPRGPSYEQYF.

The chain carries TRBV5-4 and TRBJ2-2, with 10 bases identical to TRBD2. Germline trimming cut 4 bases from V and 0 bases from J; bases unmatched to any gene: 6. There are 17 residues in the CDR3. The germline V gene encodes CDR1 SGHNT and CDR2 YYREEE (reference sequence). In nucleotides, the CDR3 is TGTGCCAGCAGCCCCCAACTAGCGGGATCGAACACCGGGGAGCTGTTTTTT. It translates to CASSPQLAGSNTGELFF.

The gene calls are TRBV5-1 and TRBJ2-1; a possible D gene is TRBD1 (6 bases). The length of the CDR3 is 17 residues. Germline CDR1 SGHRS, CDR2 YFSETQ. The ends were cut back, 1 base at V and 2 bases at J, with 16 bases in the middle. The CDR3, as DNA: TGCGCCAGCAGCTTGTACGATTCAGGGGTGCCCTACAATGAGCAGTTCTTC. It encodes CASSLYDSGVPYNEQFF.

The genes are TRBV4-1 and TRBJ1-5; 10 bases agree with TRBD1. V trimming: 1 base; J trimming: 2 bases; junction bases outside the gene matches: 2. In germline, CDR1 is MGHRA, CDR2 YSYEKL. The length of the CDR3 is 16 residues. This CDR3 reads CASSQAGTGGNQPQHF. The CDR3 region has the DNA TGCGCCAGCAGCCAAGCCGGGACAGGGGGCAATCAGCCCCAGCATTTT.

The chain couples TRBV7-9 to TRBJ2-1; TRBD1 matches 9 bases. The CDR3 consists of 19 residues. V dropped 1 base and J dropped 7; count of bases not matched to a gene: 17. Per the germline V gene, CDR1 is SEHNR and CDR2 is FQNEAQ (reference sequence). The CDR3 is CASSLGQGVSGVGFNEQFF. CDR3 DNA: TGTGCCAGCAGCTTAGGACAGGGGGTTAGCGGAGTTGGGTTTAATGAGCAGTTCTTC.